This T cell receptor beta chain was captured in a study of shared clonotypes between healthy human individuals. For each subset, genomic DNA was distributed in equal portions over several immunoSEQ plates. Authors' data handling: Owing to the provision of junction-only sequences devoid of quality scores by immunoSEQ, filtering differed. TCRdb keeps only in-frame clones here, not all; method: immunoSEQ multiplex PCR. The V and J calls and clone size were taken over from that table, and D and trimming were inferred from the DNA. The table shows 850,000 to 1,200,000 clones, with about 76% occurring only once. There are a few counts of this clone. V lost 4 bases and J lost 1, with 10 bases in between. The germline gives CDR1 SNHLY, CDR2 FYNNEI. The CDR3 runs 14 residues.

The TCR was taken from a young man in good health. V is TRBV2 and J is TRBJ1-1, with a tentative D call TRBD1 (6 bases). Input material: memory CD4+ T cells sorted from blood. Subset of the sample: CD45RA-negative fraction. In DNA form, the CDR3 reads TGTGCCAGCAGTGCGGAACAGGGGAACACTGAAGCTTTCTTT. It specifies CASSAEQGNTEAFF.